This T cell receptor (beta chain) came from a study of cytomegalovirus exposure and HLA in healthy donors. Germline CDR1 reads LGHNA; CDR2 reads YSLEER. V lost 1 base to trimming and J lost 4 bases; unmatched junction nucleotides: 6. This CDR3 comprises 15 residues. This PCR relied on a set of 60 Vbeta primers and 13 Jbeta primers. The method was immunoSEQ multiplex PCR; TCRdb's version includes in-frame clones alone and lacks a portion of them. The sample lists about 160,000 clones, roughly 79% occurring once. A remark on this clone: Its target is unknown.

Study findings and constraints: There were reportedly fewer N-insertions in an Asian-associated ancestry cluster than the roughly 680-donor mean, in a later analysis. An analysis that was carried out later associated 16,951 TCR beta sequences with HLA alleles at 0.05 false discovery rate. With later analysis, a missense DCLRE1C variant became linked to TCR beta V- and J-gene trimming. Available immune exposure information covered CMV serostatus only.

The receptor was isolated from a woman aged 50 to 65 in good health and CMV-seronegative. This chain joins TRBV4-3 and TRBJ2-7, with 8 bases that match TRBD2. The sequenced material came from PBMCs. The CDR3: CASSQGPSGSYEQYF. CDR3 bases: TGCGCCAGCAGCCAAGGACCGAGCGGGAGTTACGAGCAGTACTTC.